A single sample gave rise to the 12 T cell receptor beta chains below, sequenced in a study of OX40 agonist ivuxolimab in advanced cancers. Repertoires were generated with immunoSEQ multiplex PCR, while TCRdb's copy carries only in-frame clones and drops some. The data hold just over 95,000 clones, with under 85% observed a single time. This specimen was CD4+ or CD8+ T cells sorted from blood, taken in a trial of the OX40 agonist ivuxolimab. The receptors derive from an adult with an advanced solid tumor such as melanoma, head and neck, liver or kidney cancer.

V and J are TRBV9 and TRBJ2-3, with D perhaps TRBD2 (6 bases). The CDR3 spans 15 residues. V lost 0 bases and J 2 bases, leaving 10 bases between the germline ends. CDR1 and CDR2 (germline): SGDLS, YYNGEE. This chain's CDR3 is CASSVVGDFTDTQYF. The CDR3 nucleotides read TGTGCCAGCAGCGTAGTAGGGGACTTCACAGATACGCAGTATTTT.

As to this clone: One end of the junction varies from germline; a read error may be responsible. V gene TRBV9 combines with J gene TRBJ2-7, with D perhaps TRBD1 or TRBD2 (5 bases each). The germline V gene encodes CDR1 SGDLS and CDR2 YYNGEE. The length of the CDR3 is 14 residues. The CDR3, as DNA: TGTGCCGGCAGCAACGCCGGGGACGACTACGAGCAGTACTTC. This codes for CAGSNAGDDYEQYF.

This chain joins TRBV6-5 and TRBJ2-7; 8 nucleotides align to TRBD2. The CDR3 is 13 residues long. Germline V lookup: CDR1 MNHEY, CDR2 SVGAGI. The trim removed 7 bases at V and 9 bases at J, leaving 11 bases unmatched. The CDR3 is CASTGGLGGGQYF. CDR3 bases: TGTGCCAGCACAGGTGGCCTCGGGGGGGGGCAGTACTTC.

V usage is TRBV28 and J usage is TRBJ2-5; the match to TRBD2 covers 9 bases. Germline V gives CDR1 MDHEN, CDR2 SYDVKM. Losses at the gene ends were 3 bases for V and 5 bases for J; bases not matched to a gene: 10. There are 16 residues in the CDR3. The CDR3 is CASSFISGSGWETQYF. For the CDR3, the DNA is TGTGCCAGCAGTTTTATTAGCGGGAGCGGTTGGGAGACCCAGTACTTC.

As for this clone: This sample also contains other DNA sequences that code for the same CDR3. J is TRBJ2-2 and V is TRBV6-5; D ambiguous. The CDR3 has 11 amino acids. The V gene's germline CDR1 is MNHEY and CDR2 SVGAGI. Trimming removed 5 bases from V and 8 bases from J, with 6 bases in between. This CDR3 is CASSQGGELFF. The CDR3 DNA is TGTGCCAGCAGTCAAGGGGGGGAGCTGTTTTTT.

V is TRBV28 and J is TRBJ2-1, with 9 bases identical to TRBD2. J lost 9 bases, V lost 1 base, and 19 bases had no gene match. Looked up from germline, CDR1 is MDHEN and CDR2 is SYDVKM. CDR3 length: 19 amino acids. CDR3 loop: CASSLFSGRASMGNSEQFF. DNA of the CDR3: TGTGCCAGCAGTTTATTTAGCGGGAGAGCCTCCATGGGGAATAGTGAGCAGTTCTTC.

The V call is TRBV9, the J call TRBJ2-2; tentative D call: TRBD1 (6 bases). Germline V gene data show CDR1 as SGDLS and CDR2 as YYNGEE. V was shortened by 1 base and J by 6 bases, with 13 bases between the two germline ends. The CDR3 has 15 residues. In DNA form, the CDR3 reads TGTGCCAGCAGCGTACAGACAGGCTGGTCCGGGGAGCTGTTTTTT. Protein sequence: CASSVQTGWSGELFF.

This chain links TRBV5-4 with TRBJ2-7; D might be TRBD1 or TRBD2, each matching 6 bases. The CDR3 covers 14 residues. V lost 0 bases to trimming and J lost 7 bases, with 14 bases between them. The germline CDR1 and CDR2 sequences are SGHNT and YYREEE (reference sequence). The CDR3 region is CASSLGDTGGEQYF. CDR3 DNA: TGTGCCAGCAGCTTGGGGGACACCGGGGGAGAGCAGTACTTC.

The chain is built from TRBV7-9 and TRBJ2-5; 8 bases match TRBD1. V shed 4 bases, J shed 7 bases, and the junction held 5 bases outside the gene matches. The CDR3 loop spans 13 amino acids. Germline V CDR1 and CDR2: SEHNR, FQNEAQ (reference sequence). The CDR3 loop reads CASSSDREVTQYF. As DNA, the CDR3 is TGTGCCAGCAGCTCGGACAGGGAGGTGACCCAGTACTTC.

The V gene is TRBV5-1, the J gene TRBJ2-7, with 15 bases that match TRBD2. This CDR3 has 14 residues. V was clipped by 3 bases and J by 6 bases; unmatched bases: 1. Looked up from germline, CDR1 is SGHRS and CDR2 is YFSETQ. The CDR3 coding sequence is TGCGCCAGCAGCTCGGGACTAGCGGGAGGCGAGCAGTACTTC. It specifies CASSSGLAGGEQYF.

V is TRBV2 and J is TRBJ2-5; D possibly uses TRBD1 or TRBD2 (6 bases each). Germline-derived CDR1 and CDR2 are SNHLY and FYNNEI. CDR3 length: 17 residues. The V gene lost 2 bases and the J gene lost 2 bases, with 18 bases spanning the gap. The CDR3 region is CASSEMEGMGAQETQYF. Here the CDR3 DNA reads TGTGCCAGCAGTGAAATGGAGGGGATGGGGGCACAAGAGACCCAGTACTTC.

The gene calls are TRBV6-6 and TRBJ1-1; 8 bases line up with TRBD1. The V gene's germline CDR1 is MNHNY and CDR2 SVGAGI (reference sequence). The CDR3 consists of 13 residues. V lost 6 bases, J lost 4 bases, and 4 bases stayed unmatched. CDR3 DNA sequence: TGTGCCAGCAGAGCACAGGGGGTCACTGAAGCTTTCTTT. Residues: CASRAQGVTEAFF.